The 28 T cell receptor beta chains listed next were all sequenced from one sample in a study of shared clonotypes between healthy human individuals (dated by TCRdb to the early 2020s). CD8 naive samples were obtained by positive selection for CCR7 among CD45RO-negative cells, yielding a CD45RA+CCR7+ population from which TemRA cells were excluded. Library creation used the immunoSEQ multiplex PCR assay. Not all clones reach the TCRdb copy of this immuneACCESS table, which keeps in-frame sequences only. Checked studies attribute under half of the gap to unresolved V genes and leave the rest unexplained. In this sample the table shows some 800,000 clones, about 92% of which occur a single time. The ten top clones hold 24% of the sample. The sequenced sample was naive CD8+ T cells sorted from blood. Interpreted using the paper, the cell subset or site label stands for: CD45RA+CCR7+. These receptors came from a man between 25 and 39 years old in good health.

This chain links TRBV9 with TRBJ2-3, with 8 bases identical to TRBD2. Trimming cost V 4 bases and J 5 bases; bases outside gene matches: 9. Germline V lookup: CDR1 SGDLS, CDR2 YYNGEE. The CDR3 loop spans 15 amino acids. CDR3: CASSPTSENRDTQYF. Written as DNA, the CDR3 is TGTGCCAGCAGCCCGACTAGCGAGAACAGAGATACGCAGTATTTT.

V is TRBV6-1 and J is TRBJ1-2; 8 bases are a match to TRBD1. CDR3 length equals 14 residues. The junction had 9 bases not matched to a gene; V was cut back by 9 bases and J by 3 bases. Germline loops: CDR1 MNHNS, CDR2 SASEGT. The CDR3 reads CASGQGSLHYGYTF. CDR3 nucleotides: TGTGCCAGTGGACAGGGCTCCCTTCACTATGGCTACACCTTC.

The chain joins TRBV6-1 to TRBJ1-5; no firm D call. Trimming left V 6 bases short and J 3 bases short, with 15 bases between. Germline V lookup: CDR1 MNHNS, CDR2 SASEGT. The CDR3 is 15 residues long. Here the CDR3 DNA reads TGTGCCAGCAGCCCGGCGGAGAATAACAATCAGCCCCAGCATTTT. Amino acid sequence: CASSPAENNNQPQHF.

CDR3 sequence reads: CASSKVGARVSYEQYF. The CDR3 DNA sequence: TGTGCCAGCAGCAAAGTCGGGGCCAGGGTCTCCTACGAGCAGTACTTC. The rearrangement links TRBV21-1 to TRBJ2-7. TRBV21-1 is given as a pseudogene. This CDR3 region has 16 residues.

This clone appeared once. The CDR3: CASSVGTVGEKLFF. The CDR3 DNA reads as TGTGCCAGCAGTGTAGGGACAGTCGGCGAAAAACTGTTTTTT. The rearrangement joins TRBV2 to TRBJ1-4, with TRBD1 matching over 7 bases. Germline CDR1 SNHLY, CDR2 FYNNEI. CDR3 size: 14 residues. V dropped 4 bases and J dropped 8; count of bases not matched to a gene: 7.

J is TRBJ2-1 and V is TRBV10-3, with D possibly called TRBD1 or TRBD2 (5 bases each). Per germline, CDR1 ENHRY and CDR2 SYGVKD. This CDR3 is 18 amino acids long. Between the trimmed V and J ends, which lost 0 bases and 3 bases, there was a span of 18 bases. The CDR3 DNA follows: TGTGCCATCAGTGAGTCGATATACGAGGGGTCCAACTACAATGAGCAGTTCTTC. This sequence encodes CAISESIYEGSNYNEQFF.

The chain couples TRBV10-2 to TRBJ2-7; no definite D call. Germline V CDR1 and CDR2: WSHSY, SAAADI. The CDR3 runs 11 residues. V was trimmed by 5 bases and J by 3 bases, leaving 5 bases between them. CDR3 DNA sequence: TGCGCCAGCAGTATCGACTACGAGCAGTACTTC. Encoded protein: CASSIDYEQYF.

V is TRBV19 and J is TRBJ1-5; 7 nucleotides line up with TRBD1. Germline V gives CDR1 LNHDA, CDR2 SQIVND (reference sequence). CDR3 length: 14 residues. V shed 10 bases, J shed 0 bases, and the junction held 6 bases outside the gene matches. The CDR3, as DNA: TGTGCCACCGGACAGGAGAATAGCAATCAGCCCCAGCATTTT. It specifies CATGQENSNQPQHF.

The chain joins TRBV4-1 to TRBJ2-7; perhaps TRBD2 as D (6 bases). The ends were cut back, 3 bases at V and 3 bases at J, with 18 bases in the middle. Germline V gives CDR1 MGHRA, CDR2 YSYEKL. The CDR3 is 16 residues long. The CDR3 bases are TGCGCCAGCAGCCACCCCGGGAGCGCAAGACACTACGAGCAGTACTTC. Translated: CASSHPGSARHYEQYF.

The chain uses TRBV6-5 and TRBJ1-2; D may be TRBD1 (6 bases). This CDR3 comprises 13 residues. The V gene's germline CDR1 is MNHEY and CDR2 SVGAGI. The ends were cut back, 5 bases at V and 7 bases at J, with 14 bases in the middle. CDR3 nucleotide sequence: TGTGCCAGCAGTCATCCGGGACACCCTGGCTACACCTTC. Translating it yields CASSHPGHPGYTF.

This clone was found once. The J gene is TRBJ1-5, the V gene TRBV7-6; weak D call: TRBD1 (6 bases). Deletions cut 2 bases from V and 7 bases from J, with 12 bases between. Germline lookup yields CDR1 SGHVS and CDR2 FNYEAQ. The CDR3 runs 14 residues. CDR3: CASSLSPGDQPQHF. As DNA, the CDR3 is TGTGCCAGCAGCTTATCCCCAGGGGACCAGCCCCAGCATTTT.

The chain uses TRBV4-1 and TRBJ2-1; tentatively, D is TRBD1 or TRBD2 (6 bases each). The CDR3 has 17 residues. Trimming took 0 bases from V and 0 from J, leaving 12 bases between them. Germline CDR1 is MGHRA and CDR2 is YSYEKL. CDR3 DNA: TGCGCCAGCAGCCAAGAGGGGGGCACCCTCTCCTACAATGAGCAGTTCTTC. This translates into CASSQEGGTLSYNEQFF.

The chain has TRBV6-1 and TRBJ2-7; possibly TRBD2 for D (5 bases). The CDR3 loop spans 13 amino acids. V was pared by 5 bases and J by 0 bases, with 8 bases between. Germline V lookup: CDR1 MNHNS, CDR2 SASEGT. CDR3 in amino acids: CASSPDYSYEQYF. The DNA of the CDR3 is TGTGCCAGCAGTCCTGACTACTCCTACGAGCAGTACTTC.

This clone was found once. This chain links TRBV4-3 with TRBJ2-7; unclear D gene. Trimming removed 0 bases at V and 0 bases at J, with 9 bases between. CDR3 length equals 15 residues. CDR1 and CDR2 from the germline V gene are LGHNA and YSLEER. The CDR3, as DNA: TGCGCCAGCAGCCAAGAAAGGGAAAGCTCCTACGAGCAGTACTTC. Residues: CASSQERESSYEQYF.

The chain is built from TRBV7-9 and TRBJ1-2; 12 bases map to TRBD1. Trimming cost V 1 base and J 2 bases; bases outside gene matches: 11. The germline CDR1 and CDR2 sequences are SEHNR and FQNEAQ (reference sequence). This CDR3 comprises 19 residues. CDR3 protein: CASSLGDGGTGGPNYGYTF. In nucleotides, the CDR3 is TGTGCCAGCAGCTTAGGGGATGGAGGGACAGGGGGCCCAAACTATGGCTACACCTTC.

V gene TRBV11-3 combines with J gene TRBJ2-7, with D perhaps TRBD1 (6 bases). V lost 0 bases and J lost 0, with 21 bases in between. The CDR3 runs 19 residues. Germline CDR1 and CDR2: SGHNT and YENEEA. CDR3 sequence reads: CASSLDRRFKTGSSYEQYF. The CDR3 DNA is TGTGCCAGCAGCTTAGATAGGCGGTTTAAAACAGGGAGCTCCTACGAGCAGTACTTC. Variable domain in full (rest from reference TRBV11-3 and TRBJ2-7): EAGVVQSPRYKIIEKKQPVAFWCNPISGHNTLYWYLQNLGQGPELLIRYENEEAVDDSQLPKDRFSAERLKGVDSTLKIQPAELGDSAVYLCASSLDRRFKTGSSYEQYFGPGTRLTVT.

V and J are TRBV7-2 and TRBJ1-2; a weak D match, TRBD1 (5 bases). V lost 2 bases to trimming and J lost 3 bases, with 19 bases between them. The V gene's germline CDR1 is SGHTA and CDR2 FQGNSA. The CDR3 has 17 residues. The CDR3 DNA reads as TGTGCCAGCAGCTTAAACCGGGAGGGGCAGGGCGACTATGGCTACACCTTC. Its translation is CASSLNREGQGDYGYTF.

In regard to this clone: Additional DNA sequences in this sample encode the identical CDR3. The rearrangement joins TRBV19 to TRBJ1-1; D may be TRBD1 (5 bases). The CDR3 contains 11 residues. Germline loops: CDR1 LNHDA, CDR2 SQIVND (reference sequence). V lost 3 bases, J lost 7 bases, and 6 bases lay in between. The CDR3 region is CASSIGGEAFF. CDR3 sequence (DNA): TGTGCCAGTAGTATCGGGGGTGAAGCTTTCTTT.

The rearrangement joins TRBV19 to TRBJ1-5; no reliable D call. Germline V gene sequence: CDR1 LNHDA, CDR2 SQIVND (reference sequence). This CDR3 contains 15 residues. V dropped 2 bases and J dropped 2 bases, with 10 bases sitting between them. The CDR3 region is CASSIRGEGNQPQHF. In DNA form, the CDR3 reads TGTGCCAGTAGTATACGCGGGGAGGGCAATCAGCCCCAGCATTTT.

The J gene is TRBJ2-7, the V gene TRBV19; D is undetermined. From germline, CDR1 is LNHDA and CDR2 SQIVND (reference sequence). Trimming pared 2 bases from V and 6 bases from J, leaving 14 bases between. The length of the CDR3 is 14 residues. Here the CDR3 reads CASSISELRGEQYF. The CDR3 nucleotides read TGTGCCAGTAGTATATCCGAGTTGAGAGGCGAGCAGTACTTC.

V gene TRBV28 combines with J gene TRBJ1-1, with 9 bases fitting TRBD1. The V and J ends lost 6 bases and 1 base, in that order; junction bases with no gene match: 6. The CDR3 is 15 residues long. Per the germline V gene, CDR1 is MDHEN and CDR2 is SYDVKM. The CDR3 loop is CASSPDRGGNTEAFF. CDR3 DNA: TGTGCCAGCAGCCCGGACAGGGGAGGGAACACTGAAGCTTTCTTT. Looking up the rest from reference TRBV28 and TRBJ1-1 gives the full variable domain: DVKVTQSSRYLVKRTGEKVFLECVQDMDHENMFWYRQDPGLGLRLIYFSYDVKMKEKGDIPEGYSVSREKKERFSLILESASTNQTSMYLCASSPDRGGNTEAFFGQGTRLTVV.

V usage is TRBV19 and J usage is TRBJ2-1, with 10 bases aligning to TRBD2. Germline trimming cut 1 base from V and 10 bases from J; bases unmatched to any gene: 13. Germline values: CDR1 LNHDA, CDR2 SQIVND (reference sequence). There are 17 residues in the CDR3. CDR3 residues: CASSIVGSGGSLLEQFF. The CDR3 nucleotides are TGTGCCAGTAGTATAGTAGGTAGCGGGGGGAGTCTACTAGAGCAGTTCTTC.

CDR3 loop: CASSNRHVSTDTQYF. CDR3 nucleotide sequence: TGCGCCAGCAGCAATAGACACGTAAGCACAGATACGCAGTATTTT. The J gene is TRBJ2-3, the V gene TRBV4-1; D is ambiguous. Germline CDR1 MGHRA, CDR2 YSYEKL. Trimming pared 5 bases from V and 0 bases from J, leaving 12 bases between. The CDR3 has 15 residues.

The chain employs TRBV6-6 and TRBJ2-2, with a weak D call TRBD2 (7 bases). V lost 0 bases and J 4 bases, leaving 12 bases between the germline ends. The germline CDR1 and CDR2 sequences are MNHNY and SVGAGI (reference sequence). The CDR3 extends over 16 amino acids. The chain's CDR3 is CASSYSREGGTGELFF. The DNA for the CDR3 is TGTGCCAGCAGTTACTCTAGGGAGGGGGGCACCGGGGAGCTGTTTTTT.

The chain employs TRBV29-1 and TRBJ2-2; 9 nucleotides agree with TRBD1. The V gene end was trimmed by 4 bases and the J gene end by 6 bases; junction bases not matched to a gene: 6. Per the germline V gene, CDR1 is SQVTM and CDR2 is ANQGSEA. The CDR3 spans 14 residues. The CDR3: CSVGDRAYAGELFF. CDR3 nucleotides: TGCAGCGTTGGGGACAGGGCATACGCCGGGGAGCTGTTTTTT.

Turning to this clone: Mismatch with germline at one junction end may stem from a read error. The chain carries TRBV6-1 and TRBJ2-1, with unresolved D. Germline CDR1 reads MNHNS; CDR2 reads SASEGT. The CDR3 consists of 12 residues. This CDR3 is CASTQLVYEHFF. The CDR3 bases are TGTGCCAGCACCCAATTGGTATATGAGCATTTCTTC.

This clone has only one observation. CDR3 loop: CASSFGTGPINEQFF. CDR3 nucleotides: TGTGCCAGCAGTTTTGGGACAGGGCCTATCAATGAGCAGTTCTTC. The rearrangement joins TRBV27 to TRBJ2-1; 9 positions agree with TRBD1. The germline V gene encodes CDR1 MNHEY and CDR2 SMNVEV (reference sequence). There are 15 residues in the CDR3. The V and J ends lost 3 bases and 6 bases, in that order; junction bases with no gene match: 6.

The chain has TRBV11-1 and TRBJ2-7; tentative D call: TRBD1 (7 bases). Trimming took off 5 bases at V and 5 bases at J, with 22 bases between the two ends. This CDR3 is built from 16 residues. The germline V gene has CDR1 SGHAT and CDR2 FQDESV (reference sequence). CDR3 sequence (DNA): TGTGCCAGCAGCAAGCAGACAGGGTTCGCGGGGCACGAGCAGTACTTC. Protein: CASSKQTGFAGHEQYF.